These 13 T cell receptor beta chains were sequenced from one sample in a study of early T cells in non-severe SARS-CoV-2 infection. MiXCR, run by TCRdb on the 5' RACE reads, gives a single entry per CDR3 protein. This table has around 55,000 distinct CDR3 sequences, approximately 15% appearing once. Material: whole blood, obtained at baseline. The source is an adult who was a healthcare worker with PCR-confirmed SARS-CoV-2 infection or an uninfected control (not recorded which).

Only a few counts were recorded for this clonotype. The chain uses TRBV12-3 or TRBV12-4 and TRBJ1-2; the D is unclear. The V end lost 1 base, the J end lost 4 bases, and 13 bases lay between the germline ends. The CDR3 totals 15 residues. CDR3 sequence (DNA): TGTGCCAGCAGTTTAGGATTGGGATCAATCTATGGCTACACCTTC. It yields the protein CASSLGLGSIYGYTF.

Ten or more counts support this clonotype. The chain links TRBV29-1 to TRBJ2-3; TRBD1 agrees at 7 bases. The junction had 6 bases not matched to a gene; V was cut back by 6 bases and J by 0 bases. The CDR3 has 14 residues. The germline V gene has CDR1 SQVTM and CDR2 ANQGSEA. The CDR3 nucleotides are TGCAGCGTCGAGGACAGGACTAGCACAGATACGCAGTATTTT. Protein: CSVEDRTSTDTQYF.

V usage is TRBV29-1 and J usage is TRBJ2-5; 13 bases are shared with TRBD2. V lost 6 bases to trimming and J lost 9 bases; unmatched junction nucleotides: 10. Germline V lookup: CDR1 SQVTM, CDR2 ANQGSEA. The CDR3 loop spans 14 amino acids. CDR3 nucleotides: TGCAGCGTCAGGACTAGCGGGGGTACGAGGGCCCAGTACTTC. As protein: CSVRTSGGTRAQYF.

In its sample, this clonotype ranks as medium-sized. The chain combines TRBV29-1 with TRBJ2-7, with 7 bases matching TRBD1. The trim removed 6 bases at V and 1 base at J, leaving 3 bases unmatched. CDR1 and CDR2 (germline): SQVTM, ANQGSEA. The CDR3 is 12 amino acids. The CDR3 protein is CSVWGQSYEQYF. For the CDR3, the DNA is TGCAGCGTCTGGGGACAGTCCTACGAGCAGTACTTC.

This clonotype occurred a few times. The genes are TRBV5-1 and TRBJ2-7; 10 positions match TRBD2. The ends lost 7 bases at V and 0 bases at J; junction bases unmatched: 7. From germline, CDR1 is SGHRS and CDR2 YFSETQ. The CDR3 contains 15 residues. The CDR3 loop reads CASGSGGVISYEQYF. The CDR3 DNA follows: TGCGCCAGCGGAAGCGGGGGGGTTATCTCCTACGAGCAGTACTTC.

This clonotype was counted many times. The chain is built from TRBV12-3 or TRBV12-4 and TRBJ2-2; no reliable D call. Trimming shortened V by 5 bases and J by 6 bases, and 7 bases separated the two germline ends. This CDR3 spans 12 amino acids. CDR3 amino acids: CASSPAPGELFF. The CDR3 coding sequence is TGTGCCAGCAGTCCCGCCCCCGGGGAGCTGTTTTTT.

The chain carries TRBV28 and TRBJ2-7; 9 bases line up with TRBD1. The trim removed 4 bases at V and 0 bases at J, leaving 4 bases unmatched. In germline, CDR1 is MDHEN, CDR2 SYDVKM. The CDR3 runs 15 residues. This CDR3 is CASSSGTGYSYEQYF. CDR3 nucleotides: TGTGCCAGCAGTTCCGGGACAGGGTACTCCTACGAGCAGTACTTC.

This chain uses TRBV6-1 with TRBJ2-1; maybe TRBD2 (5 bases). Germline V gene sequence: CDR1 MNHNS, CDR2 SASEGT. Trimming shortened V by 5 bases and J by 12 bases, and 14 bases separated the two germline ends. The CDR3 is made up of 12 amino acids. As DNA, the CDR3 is TGTGCCAGCAGTCCCACTAGTGAGGGGCAGTTCTTC. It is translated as CASSPTSEGQFF.

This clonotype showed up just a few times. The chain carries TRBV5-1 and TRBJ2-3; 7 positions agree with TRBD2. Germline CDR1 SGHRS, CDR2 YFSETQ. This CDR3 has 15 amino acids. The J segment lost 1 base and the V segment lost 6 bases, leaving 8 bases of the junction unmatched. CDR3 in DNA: TGCGCCAGCAAGCCAGCGGCGGGGGGCACAGATACGCAGTATTTT. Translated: CASKPAAGGTDTQYF.

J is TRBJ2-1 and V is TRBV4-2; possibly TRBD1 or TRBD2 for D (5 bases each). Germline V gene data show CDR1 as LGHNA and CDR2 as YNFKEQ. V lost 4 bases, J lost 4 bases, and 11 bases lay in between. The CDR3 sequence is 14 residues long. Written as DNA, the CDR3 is TGTGCCAGCAGCCCCCTGGGGGTTTACAATGAGCAGTTCTTC. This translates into CASSPLGVYNEQFF.

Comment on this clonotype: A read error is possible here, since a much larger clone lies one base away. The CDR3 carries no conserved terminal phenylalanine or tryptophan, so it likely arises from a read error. The CDR3 DNA is TGTGCCAGCAGTTCGGACTACAATGAGCAGTTCATC. It specifies CASSSDYNEQFI. The chain is built from TRBV6-2 or TRBV6-3 and TRBJ2-1, with D hard to call. V was shortened by 4 bases and J by 3 bases, with 4 bases between the two germline ends. Germline assignment: CDR1 MNHEY and CDR2 SVGEGT. The CDR3 covers 12 residues.

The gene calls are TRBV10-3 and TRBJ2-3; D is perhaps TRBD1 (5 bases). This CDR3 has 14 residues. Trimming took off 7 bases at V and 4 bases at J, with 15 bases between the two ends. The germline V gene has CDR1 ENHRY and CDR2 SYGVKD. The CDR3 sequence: CAIKVQGYADTQYF. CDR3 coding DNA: TGTGCCATCAAGGTCCAGGGATATGCAGATACGCAGTATTTT.

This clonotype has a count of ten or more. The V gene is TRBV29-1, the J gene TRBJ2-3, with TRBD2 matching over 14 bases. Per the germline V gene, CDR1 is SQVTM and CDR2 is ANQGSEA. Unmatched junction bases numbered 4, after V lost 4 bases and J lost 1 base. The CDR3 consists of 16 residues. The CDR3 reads CSVVWTSGGRTDTQYF. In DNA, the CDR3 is TGCAGCGTTGTTTGGACTAGCGGGGGGCGCACAGATACGCAGTATTTT.